This entry is about one TCR beta chain. Its antigen is as yet unknown. Treatment here: about 20 received Ad26.COV2.S at low or high dose, single or two shots; roughly five received placebo; per-sample allocation not given. Samples were taken on day 63 after the first vaccine or placebo injection. Donation came from an adult in Boston who was aged 18-55 years. The source of the sample is a study of Ad26.COV2.S vaccination and SARS-CoV-2 variants. The CDR3 is 13 amino acids. Germline V gene lookup returns CDR1 SNHLY and CDR2 FYNNEI. Trimming took 7 bases from V and 2 from J, leaving 9 bases between them. Profiling relied on immunoSEQ multiplex PCR, and the TCRdb table lists in-frame clones only, not all of them. The data show 410,000 or so clones, with around 90% seen just once and approximately 12% held by the top ten. Study observations and caveats: Analyses of TCR breadth and depth may have underestimated total T cell responses.

The receptor was derived from a person aged 18-65 years who received the Ad26.COV2.S COVID-19 vaccine or a placebo. Sequencing used peripheral blood, obtained in a trial of Ad26.COV2.S vaccine versus placebo. J is TRBJ1-5 and V is TRBV2; D is perhaps TRBD1 (5 bases). The CDR3 here is CASTGGGNQPQHF. CDR3 coding DNA: TGTGCCAGCACGGGGGGTGGCAATCAGCCCCAGCATTTT.